This T cell receptor (beta chain) derives from a study of response to subunit inactivated influenza vaccine. TCRdb reprocessed the RT-PCR reads with MiXCR, giving one entry per CDR3 protein. The sample records about 530,000 distinct CDR3 sequences, about 12% being singletons. V dropped 7 bases and J dropped 5; count of bases not matched to a gene: 11. This CDR3 is built from 17 residues. Per the germline V gene, CDR1 is MNHEY and CDR2 is SVGEGT. This specimen consisted of PBMCs from blood, obtained on the day of vaccination. The chain uses TRBV6-2 or TRBV6-3 and TRBJ2-1, with 13 bases matching TRBD2. The TCR sequence derives from a man aged 50 or older who received an inactivated influenza vaccine. This chain's CDR3 is CASTQELGTSGNNEQFF. The CDR3 DNA sequence: TGTGCCAGCACCCAGGAGCTCGGGACTAGCGGGAACAATGAGCAGTTCTTC.